This T cell receptor (beta chain) was captured by sequencing in a study of OX40 agonist ivuxolimab in advanced cancers. Study-wide context: The costimulatory receptor OX40 (CD134) was targeted by ivuxolimab, a fully human IgG2 agonistic monoclonal antibody. Intravenous ivuxolimab was administered to patients every 2 weeks at six dose levels: 0.01, 0.1, 0.3, 1.5, 3 and 10 mg/kg. Of the 50 to 55 patients in dose escalation, about 19 had hepatocellular carcinoma, around 15 had melanoma, 9 had renal cell carcinoma and 9 had head and neck cancer. In the dose-escalation cohort, approximately 82% of patients were male, and the mean age was roughly 60 years, with a range of about 23 to 80. Prior anti-PD-1, anti-PD-L1 or anti-CTLA-4 therapy was permitted, and checkpoint inhibitors had been received by about two fifths of dose-escalation patients. Partial responses occurred in three dose-escalation patients: two with cutaneous melanoma and one with hepatocellular carcinoma. Peripheral TCRbeta sequencing aimed to test whether ivuxolimab altered TCR sequence diversity and caused clonal T-cell expansion. The paper reports the monotherapy dose-escalation portion (N of about 51 patients) of the phase I ivuxolimab trial. On the study overall, not on this receptor specifically: In the 0.1-3.0 mg/kg groups, partial responders were among the patients with the lowest normalized peripheral clonal expansion, particularly in CD8+ T cells. Low levels of normalized T-cell clonal expansion were also shown by some nonresponding patients. At doses from 0.1 to 3.0 mg/kg, clonal expansion was seen in both CD4+ and CD8+ blood T cells between baseline and week 6. After ivuxolimab, expanded clones were on average more numerous among CD8+ T cells than among CD4+ T cells. The antigen specificity of the peripheral T cells that underwent clonal expansion was not determined.

Patients with autoimmune disease history or receiving systemic immunosuppression were excluded from the trial. In every dose cohort, peripheral blood was drawn for TCR sequencing at baseline, cycle 4 day 1, and cycle 7 day 1. Samples came from an open-label, multicenter, first-in-human phase I dose-escalation trial of ivuxolimab. The trial enrolled adults with locally advanced or metastatic head and neck squamous cell, hepatocellular, melanoma or renal cell carcinoma. CD4+ and CD8+ T cells were sorted separately from peripheral blood before TCR sequencing. Deletion took 4 bases off V and 5 bases off J, with a span of 14 bases between the germline ends. The CDR3 covers 14 residues, taking in both the cysteine and the phenylalanine. Only the CDR3 DNA stays, 42 bases, in frame from base 1. CDR1 and CDR2 were assigned from the germline V gene as MNHNS and SASEGT. The table lists this clone with a count of one. The clone's antigen remains unknown. Base-call qualities are not available, and no considerably larger clone is one nucleotide away.

For sequencing of the TCRbeta CDR3 region, genomic DNA was extracted from the sorted cells. The immunoSEQ Assay was used for sequencing of TCRbeta CDR3 regions. The table was pulled from immuneACCESS by TCRdb, which kept in-frame rearrangements only. Such tables lose some clones; where checked, under half of the loss comes from unresolved V genes, and the rest has no known cause. The sample table records about 88,000 clones; around nine tenths of these occur just once. Under 2% of the sample rests with the top ten. This sequence was found in an adult with an advanced solid tumor such as melanoma, head and neck, liver or kidney cancer. The chain joins TRBV6-1 to TRBJ1-2; no D gene can be assigned with confidence. The sequenced sample was CD4+ or CD8+ T cells sorted from blood, obtained in a trial of the OX40 agonist ivuxolimab. At the DNA level, the sequence is TGTGCCAGCAGTGTTCACGCCAGTGGATATGGCTACACCTTC. Its translation reads: CASSVHASGYGYTF.